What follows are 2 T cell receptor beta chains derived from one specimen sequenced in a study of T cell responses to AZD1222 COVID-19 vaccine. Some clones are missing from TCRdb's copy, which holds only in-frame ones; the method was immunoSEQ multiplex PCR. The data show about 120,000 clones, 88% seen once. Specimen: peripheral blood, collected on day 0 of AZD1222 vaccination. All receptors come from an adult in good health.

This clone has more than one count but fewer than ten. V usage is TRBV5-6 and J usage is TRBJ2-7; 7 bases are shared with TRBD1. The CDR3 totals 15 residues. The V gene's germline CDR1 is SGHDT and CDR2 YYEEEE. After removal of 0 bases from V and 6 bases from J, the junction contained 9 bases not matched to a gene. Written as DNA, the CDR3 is TGTGCCAGCAGCTTGGCCTTAGACAGGGTATCCGAGCAGTACTTC. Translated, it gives CASSLALDRVSEQYF.

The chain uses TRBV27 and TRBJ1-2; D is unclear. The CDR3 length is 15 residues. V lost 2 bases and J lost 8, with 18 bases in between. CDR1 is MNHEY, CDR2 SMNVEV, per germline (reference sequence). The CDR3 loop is CASSLSEAGVRGYTF. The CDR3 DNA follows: TGTGCCAGCAGTTTAAGTGAAGCGGGTGTGAGGGGCTACACCTTC.